The 5 T cell receptor beta chains in this list originate from one sample, sequenced in a study of T cells expressing NK-cell markers. TCRdb re-analyzed the 5' RACE reads; it lists each CDR3 protein once, without DNA. This listing includes a few hundred thousand distinct CDR3 sequences. The specimen sequenced was blood T cells: a sorted CD56 or NKG2C T cell subset, CD4+ or CD8+ T cells, or bulk PBMC T cells (not recorded which). The receptors were gathered from a man aged 18-75 years in good health.

The chain employs TRBV7-2 and TRBJ2-5; with no DNA, the TCRdb D assignment of TRBD2 cannot be verified. The germline CDR1 and CDR2 sequences are SGHTA and FQGNSA. This CDR3 region has 15 residues. CDR3 residues: CASSQTSGARETQYF.

V and J are TRBV29-1 and TRBJ1-2. The CDR3 loop spans 14 amino acids. Looked up from germline, CDR1 is SQVTM and CDR2 is ANQGSEA. CDR3 in amino acids: CSVQIPLESYGYTF.

The V gene is TRBV18, the J gene TRBJ2-7; TCRdb proposes TRBD2, but this gene call is untestable without DNA. Germline V lookup: CDR1 KGHSH, CDR2 LQKENI. The CDR3 totals 17 residues. The CDR3 loop reads CASSPLTTSGGTYEQYF.

V and J are TRBV20-1 and TRBJ1-4; TCRdb designates TRBD1, a call that cannot be tested without DNA. CDR1 is DFQATT and CDR2 is SNEGSKA in the germline V gene (reference sequence). The CDR3 covers 16 residues. CDR3 in amino acids: CSARKFAGGMGEKLFF.

The rearrangement uses TRBV20-1 and TRBJ2-2; TCRdb returns TRBD2, unconfirmable since there is no DNA. The CDR3 runs 14 residues. Germline V CDR1 and CDR2: DFQATT, SNEGSKA (reference sequence). CDR3 residues: CSARRLGPVGELFF.